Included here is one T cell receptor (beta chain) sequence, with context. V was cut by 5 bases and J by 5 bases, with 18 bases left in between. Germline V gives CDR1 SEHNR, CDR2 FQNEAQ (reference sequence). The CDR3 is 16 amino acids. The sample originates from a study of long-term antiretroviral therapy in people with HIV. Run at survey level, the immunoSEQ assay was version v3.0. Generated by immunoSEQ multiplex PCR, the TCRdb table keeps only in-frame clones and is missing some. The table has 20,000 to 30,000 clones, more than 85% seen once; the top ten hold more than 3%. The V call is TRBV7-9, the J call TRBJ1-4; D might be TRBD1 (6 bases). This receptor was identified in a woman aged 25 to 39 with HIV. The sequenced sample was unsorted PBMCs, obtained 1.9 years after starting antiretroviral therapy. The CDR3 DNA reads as TGTGCCAGCAGCCCGACCACAGGGAAATTGAATGAAAAACTGTTTTTT. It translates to CASSPTTGKLNEKLFF. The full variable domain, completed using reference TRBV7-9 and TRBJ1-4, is DTGVSQNPRHKITKRGQNVTFRCDPISEHNRLYWYRQTLGQGPEFLTYFQNEAQLEKSRLLSDRFSAERPKGSFSTLEIQRTEQGDSAMYLCASSPTTGKLNEKLFFGSGTQLSVL.